The rows below give T cell receptor beta chains drawn from one sample of a study of cytomegalovirus exposure and HLA in healthy donors. Assay used: immunoSEQ multiplex PCR; TCRdb lists only in-frame clones, some missing. The data hold 130,000 or so clones, with around 74% observed a single time. Sequenced sample: PBMCs. These receptor sequences come from a man in his forties in good health and CMV-seropositive. CDR3s leave out the opening cysteine and the closing phenylalanine or tryptophan.

v_gene,j_gene,CDR3aa
TRBV28,TRBJ1-2,ASSPLTGGGYT
TRBV5-1,TRBJ1-1,ASSSDRGTEAF
TRBV7-2,TRBJ2-5,ASSLDEAGGLETQY
TRBV19,TRBJ2-4,ASSIGGTGSYIQY
TRBV6-1,TRBJ1-2,ASSGSWGEGYGYT
TRBV6-1,TRBJ1-6,ASGGSSPLH
TRBV2,TRBJ2-2,ASSDTSDFGGELF
TRBV2,TRBJ1-5,ASRQGSNQPQH
TRBV7-9,TRBJ1-5,ASSFDRGHGQPQH
TRBV27,TRBJ2-7,ASSPIRDILRGDEQY
TRBV23-1,TRBJ2-7,ASSQSDPPSGRAGEQY
TRBV5-4,TRBJ2-1,ASSDRGRRSYNEQF
TRBV7-9,TRBJ2-7,ASSSPTGLREQY
TRBV6-6,TRBJ1-6,ASSKGAGGSPLH
TRBV6-1,TRBJ1-5,ASRLGGQGGQPQH
TRBV28,TRBJ1-5,ASSSPYSWRGNQPQH